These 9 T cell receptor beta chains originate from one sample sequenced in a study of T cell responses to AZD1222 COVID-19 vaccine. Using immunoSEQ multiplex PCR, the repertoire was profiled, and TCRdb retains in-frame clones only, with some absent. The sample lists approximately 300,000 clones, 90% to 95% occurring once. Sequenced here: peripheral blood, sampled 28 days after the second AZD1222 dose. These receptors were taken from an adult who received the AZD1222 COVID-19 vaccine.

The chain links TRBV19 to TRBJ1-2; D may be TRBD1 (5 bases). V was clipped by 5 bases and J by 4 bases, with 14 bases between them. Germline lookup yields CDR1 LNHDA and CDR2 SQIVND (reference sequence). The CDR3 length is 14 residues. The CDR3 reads CASSPPAQGYGYTF. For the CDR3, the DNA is TGTGCCAGTAGTCCCCCGGCTCAGGGCTATGGCTACACCTTC.

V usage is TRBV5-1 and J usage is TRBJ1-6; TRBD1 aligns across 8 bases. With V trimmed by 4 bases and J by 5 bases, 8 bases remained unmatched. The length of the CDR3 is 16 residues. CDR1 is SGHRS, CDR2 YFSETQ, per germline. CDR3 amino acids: CASSRTGTIDNSPLHF. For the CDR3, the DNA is TGCGCCAGCAGCCGGACAGGGACAATTGATAATTCACCCCTCCACTTT.

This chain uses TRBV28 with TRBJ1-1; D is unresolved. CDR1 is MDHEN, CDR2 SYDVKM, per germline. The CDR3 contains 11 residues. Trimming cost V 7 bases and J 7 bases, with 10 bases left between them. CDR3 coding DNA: TGTGCCAGCACGAGCGCCATTGAAGCTTTCTTT. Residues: CASTSAIEAFF.

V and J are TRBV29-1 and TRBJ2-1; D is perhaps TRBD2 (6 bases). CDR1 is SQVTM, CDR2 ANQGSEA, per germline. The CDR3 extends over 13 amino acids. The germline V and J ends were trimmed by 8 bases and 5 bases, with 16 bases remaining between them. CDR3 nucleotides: TGCAGCTTTTTGGGGGGTCATAACAATGAGCAGTTCTTC. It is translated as CSFLGGHNNEQFF.

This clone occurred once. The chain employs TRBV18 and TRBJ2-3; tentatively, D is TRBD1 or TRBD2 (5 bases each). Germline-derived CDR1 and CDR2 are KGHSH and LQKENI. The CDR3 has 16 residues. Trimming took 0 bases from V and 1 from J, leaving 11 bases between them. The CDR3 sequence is CASSPPGTRRTDTQYF. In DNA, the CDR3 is TGTGCCAGCTCACCACCGGGGACCCGCCGCACAGATACGCAGTATTTT.

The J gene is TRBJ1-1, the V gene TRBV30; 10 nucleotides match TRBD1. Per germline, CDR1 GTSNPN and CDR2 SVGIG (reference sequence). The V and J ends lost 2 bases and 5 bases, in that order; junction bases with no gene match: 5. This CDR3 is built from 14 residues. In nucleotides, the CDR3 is TGTGCCTGGAGTCCCCGGACAGGGGGGACTGAAGCTTTCTTT. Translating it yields CAWSPRTGGTEAFF.

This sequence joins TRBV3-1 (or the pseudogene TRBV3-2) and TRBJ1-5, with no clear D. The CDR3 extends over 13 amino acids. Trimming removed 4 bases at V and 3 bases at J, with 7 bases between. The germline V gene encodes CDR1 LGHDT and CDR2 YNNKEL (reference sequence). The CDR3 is CASSLTPNQPQHF. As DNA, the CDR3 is TGTGCCAGCAGCCTGACTCCCAATCAGCCCCAGCATTTT.

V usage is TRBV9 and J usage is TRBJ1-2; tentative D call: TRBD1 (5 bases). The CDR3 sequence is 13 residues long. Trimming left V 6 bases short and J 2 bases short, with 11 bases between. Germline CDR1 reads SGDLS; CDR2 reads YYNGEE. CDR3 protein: CASTPGGNYGYTF. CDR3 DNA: TGTGCCAGCACCCCCGGGGGGAACTATGGCTACACCTTC.

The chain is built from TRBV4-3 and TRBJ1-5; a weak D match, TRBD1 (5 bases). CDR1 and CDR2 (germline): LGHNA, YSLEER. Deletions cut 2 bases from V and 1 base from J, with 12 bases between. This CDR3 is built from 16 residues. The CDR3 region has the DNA TGCGCCAGCAGCCAATCACGCAGGGCAAGCAATCAGCCCCAGCATTTT. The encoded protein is CASSQSRRASNQPQHF.